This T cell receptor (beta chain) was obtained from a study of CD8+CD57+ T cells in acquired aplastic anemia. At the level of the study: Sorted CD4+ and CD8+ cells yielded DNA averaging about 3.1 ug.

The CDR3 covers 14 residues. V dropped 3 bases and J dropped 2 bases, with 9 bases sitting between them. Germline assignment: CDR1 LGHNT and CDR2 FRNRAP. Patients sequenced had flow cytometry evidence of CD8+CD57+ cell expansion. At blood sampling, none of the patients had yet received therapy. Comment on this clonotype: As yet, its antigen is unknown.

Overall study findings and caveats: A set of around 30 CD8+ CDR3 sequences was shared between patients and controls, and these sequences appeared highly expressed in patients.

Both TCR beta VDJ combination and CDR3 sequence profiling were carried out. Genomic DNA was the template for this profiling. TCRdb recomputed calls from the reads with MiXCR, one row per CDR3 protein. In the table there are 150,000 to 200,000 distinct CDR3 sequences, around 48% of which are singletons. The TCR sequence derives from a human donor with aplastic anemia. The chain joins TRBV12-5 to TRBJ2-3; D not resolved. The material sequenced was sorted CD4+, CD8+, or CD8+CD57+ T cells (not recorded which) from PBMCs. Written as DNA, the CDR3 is TGTGCTAGTGGTTTTCAAGGCGTCACAGATACGCAGTATTTT. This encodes CASGFQGVTDTQYF.